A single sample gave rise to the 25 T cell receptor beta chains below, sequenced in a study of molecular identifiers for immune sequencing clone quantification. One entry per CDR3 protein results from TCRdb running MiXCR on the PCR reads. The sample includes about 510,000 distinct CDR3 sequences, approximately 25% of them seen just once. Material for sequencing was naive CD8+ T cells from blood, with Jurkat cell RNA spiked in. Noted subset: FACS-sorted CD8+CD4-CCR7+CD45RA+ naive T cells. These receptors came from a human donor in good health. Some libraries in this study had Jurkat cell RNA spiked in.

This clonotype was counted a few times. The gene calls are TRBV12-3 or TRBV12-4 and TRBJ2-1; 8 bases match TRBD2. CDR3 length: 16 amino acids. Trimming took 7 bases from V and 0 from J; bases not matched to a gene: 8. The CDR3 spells CASTHIAGSSYNEQFF. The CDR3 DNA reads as TGTGCCAGCACCCACATAGCGGGGAGCTCCTACAATGAGCAGTTCTTC.

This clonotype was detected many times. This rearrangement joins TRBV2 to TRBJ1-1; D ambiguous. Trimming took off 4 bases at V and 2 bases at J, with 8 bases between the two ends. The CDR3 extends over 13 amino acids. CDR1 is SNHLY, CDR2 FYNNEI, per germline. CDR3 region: CASSVGPNTEAFF. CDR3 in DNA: TGTGCCAGCAGTGTTGGTCCCAACACTGAAGCTTTCTTT.

In nucleotides, the CDR3 is TGTGCCAGCAGTCTCCTGCAAACCGGACTAGCGGGAGGAGAGACCCAGTACTTC. This gives the protein CASSLLQTGLAGGETQYF. V and J are TRBV4-2 and TRBJ2-5, with 14 bases aligning to TRBD2. Germline CDR1 is LGHNA and CDR2 is YNFKEQ. The CDR3 sequence is 18 residues long. Unmatched junction bases numbered 13, after V lost 6 bases and J lost 4 bases.

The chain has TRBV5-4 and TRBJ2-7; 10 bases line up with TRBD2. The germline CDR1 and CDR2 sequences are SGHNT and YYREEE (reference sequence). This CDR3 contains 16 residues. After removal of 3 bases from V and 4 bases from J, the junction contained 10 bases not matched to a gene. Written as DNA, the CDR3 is TGTGCCAGCAGCTCGATGAGCGGGAGGGAACGGTACGAGCAGTACTTC. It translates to CASSSMSGRERYEQYF.

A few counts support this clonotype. The CDR3 sequence is CATSDTGTAQDRDGYTF. The CDR3 coding sequence is TGTGCCACCAGTGATACTGGGACAGCCCAGGATCGTGATGGCTACACCTTC. This chain connects TRBV24-1 to TRBJ1-2; 7 bases are a match to TRBD1. The CDR3 sequence is 17 residues long. Germline CDR1 and CDR2: KGHDR and SFDVKD. V trimming: 3 bases; J trimming: 6 bases; junction bases outside the gene matches: 15.

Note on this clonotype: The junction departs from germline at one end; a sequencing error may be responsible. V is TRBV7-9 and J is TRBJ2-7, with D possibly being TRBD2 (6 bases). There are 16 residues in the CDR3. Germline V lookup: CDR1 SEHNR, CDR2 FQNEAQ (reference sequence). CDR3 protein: CASSLATASEYYEQHF. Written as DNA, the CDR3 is TGTGCCAGCAGCTTAGCCACGGCTAGCGAGTACTACGAGCAGCACTTC.

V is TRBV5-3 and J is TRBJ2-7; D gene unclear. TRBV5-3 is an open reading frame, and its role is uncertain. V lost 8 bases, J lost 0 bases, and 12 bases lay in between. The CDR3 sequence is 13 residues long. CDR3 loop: CASNHRTSYEQYF. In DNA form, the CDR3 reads TGTGCCAGCAACCACCGGACCTCCTACGAGCAGTACTTC.

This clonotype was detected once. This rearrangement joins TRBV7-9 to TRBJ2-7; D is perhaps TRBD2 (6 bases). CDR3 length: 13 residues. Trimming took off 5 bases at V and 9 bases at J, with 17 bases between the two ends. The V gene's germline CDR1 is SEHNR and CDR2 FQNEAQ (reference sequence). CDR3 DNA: TGTGCCAGCAGCGTCGAGTGGGCCGGGGGGCAGTACTTC. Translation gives CASSVEWAGGQYF.

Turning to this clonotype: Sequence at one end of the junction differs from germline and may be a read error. CDR3 loop: CASSQADGIWAEASF. The CDR3 bases are TGCGCCAGCAGCCAAGCGGATGGAATTTGGGCTGAAGCTTCCTTT. The J gene is TRBJ1-1, the V gene TRBV4-1; D gene ambiguous. The CDR3 runs to 15 residues. Per the germline V gene, CDR1 is MGHRA and CDR2 is YSYEKL.

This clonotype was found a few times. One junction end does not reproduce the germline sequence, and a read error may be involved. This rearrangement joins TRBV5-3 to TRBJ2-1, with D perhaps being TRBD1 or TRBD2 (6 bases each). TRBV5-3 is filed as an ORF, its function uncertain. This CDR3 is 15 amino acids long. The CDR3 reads CASSLGASAYNEQFF. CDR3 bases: TGTGCCAGCAGCTTGGGGGCTAGCGCGTACAATGAGCAGTTCTTC.

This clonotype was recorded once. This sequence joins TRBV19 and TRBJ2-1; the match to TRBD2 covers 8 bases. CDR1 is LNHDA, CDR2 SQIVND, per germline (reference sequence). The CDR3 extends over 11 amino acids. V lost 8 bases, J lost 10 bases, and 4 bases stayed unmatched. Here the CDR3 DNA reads TGTGCCAGTCGAGCGGGGGAAGAGCAGTTCTTC. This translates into CASRAGEEQFF.

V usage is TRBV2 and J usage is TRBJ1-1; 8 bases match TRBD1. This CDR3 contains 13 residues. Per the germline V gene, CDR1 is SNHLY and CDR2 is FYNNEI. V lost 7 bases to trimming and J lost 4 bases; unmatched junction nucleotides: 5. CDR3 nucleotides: TGTGCCAGCATGACAGGGGAGCGCACTGAAGCTTTCTTT. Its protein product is CASMTGERTEAFF.

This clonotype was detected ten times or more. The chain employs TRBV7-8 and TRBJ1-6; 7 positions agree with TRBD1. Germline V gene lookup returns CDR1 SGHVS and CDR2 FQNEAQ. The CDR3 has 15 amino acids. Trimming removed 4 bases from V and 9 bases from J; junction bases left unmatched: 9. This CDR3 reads CASSSRAGGFSPLHF. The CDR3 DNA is TGTGCCAGCAGCTCCCGGGCAGGGGGGTTTTCACCCCTCCACTTT.

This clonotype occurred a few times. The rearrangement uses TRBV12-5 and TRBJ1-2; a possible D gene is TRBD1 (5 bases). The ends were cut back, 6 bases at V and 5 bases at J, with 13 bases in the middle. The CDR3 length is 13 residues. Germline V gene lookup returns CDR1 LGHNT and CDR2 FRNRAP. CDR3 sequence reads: CASGNGGTYGYTF. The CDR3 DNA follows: TGTGCTAGTGGAAATGGGGGGACTTATGGCTACACCTTC.

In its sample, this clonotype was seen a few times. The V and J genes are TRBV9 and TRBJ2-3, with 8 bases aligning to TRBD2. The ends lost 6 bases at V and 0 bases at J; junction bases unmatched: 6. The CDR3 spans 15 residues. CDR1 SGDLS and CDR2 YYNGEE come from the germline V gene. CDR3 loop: CASTIAGLSTDTQYF. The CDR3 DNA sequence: TGTGCCAGCACTATAGCGGGGTTAAGCACAGATACGCAGTATTTT.

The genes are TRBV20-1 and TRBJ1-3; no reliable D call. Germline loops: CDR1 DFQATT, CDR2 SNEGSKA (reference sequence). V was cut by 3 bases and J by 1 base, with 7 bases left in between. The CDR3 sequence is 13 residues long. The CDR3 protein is CSASSLSGNTIYF. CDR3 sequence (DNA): TGCAGTGCTAGCTCCCTTTCTGGAAACACCATATATTTT.

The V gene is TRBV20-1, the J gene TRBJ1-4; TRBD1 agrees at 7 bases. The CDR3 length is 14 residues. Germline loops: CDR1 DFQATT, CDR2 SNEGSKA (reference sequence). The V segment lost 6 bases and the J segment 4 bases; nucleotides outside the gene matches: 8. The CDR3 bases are TGCAGTGCGATCGACAGGGAAAATAATGAAAAACTGTTTTTT. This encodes CSAIDRENNEKLFF.

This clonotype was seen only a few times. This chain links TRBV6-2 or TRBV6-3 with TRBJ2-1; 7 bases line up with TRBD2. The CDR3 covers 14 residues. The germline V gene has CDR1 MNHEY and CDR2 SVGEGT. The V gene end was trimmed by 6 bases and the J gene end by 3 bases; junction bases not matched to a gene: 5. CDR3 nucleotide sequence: TGTGCCAGCAGCCCTCTAGCGGTCTACAATGAGCAGTTCTTC. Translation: CASSPLAVYNEQFF.

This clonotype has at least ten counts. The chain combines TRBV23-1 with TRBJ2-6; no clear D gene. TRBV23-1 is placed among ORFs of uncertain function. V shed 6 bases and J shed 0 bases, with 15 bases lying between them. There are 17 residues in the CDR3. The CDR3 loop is CASSRQGSISGANVLTF. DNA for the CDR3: TGCGCCAGCAGCCGGCAAGGTTCTATCTCTGGGGCCAACGTCCTGACTTTC.

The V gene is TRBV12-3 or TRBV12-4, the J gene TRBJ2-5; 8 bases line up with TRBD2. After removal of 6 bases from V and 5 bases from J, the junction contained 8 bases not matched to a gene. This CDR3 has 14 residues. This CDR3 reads CASSDGLAVETQYF. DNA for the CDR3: TGTGCCAGCAGCGACGGACTAGCTGTGGAGACCCAGTACTTC.

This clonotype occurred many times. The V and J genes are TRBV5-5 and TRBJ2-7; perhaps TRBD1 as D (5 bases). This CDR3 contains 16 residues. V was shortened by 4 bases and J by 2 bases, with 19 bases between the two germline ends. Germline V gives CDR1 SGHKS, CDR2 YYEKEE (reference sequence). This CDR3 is CASSLGESQGPYEQYF. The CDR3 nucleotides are TGTGCCAGCAGCCTAGGGGAAAGCCAGGGCCCCTACGAGCAGTACTTC.

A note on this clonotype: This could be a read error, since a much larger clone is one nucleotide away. The CDR3 protein is CSANLKRRDAEAFF. The CDR3 bases are TGCAGTGCTAATCTCAAGAGGAGAGACGCTGAAGCTTTCTTT. The V call is TRBV20-1, the J call TRBJ1-1; D uncertain. V was pared by 4 bases and J by 6 bases, with 18 bases between. This CDR3 contains 14 residues. The germline V gene encodes CDR1 DFQATT and CDR2 SNEGSKA (reference sequence).

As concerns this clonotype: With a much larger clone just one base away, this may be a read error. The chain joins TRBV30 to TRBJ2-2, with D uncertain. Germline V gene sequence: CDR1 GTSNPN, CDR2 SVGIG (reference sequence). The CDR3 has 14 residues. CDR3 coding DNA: TGTGCCCGGAGTGTAACCGGGTTGGCCGGGGAGCTGTTTTTT. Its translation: CARSVTGLAGELFF.

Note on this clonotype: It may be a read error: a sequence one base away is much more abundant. In nucleotides, the CDR3 is TGTGCCAGCAGTGGACTAGCGGGGGATTACCCAGATACGCAGTATTTT. Residues: CASSGLAGDYPDTQYF. This chain connects TRBV2 to TRBJ2-3; 12 bases are shared with TRBD2. The CDR3 covers 16 residues. Germline loops: CDR1 SNHLY, CDR2 FYNNEI. V shed 4 bases, J shed 4 bases, and the junction held 6 bases outside the gene matches.

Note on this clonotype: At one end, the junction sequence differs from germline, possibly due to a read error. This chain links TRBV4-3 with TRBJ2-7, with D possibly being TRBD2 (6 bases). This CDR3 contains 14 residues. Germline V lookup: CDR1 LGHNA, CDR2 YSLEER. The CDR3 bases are TGCGCCAGCAGCCAGTCCCGGGGGATATACGAGCAGCACTTC. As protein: CASSQSRGIYEQHF.